This TCR beta chain emerged from a study of CD8+ T cells in alopecia areata. Turning to the study itself: Severity scores in treated patients reflected the percentage of scalp affected.

RNA, once extracted, was reverse transcribed into cDNA for use as the sequencing template. Sequencing was performed with immunoSEQ multiplex PCR; in TCRdb, only in-frame clones are kept and a portion is missing. The profile shows some 150,000 clones, 70% to 90% of them singletons. Stated treatment: oral pan-JAK inhibitor, 5-10 mg twice daily. Trimming took 6 bases from V and 9 from J, leaving 3 bases between them. The CDR3 spans 8 residues. Germline V gene lookup returns CDR1 SNHLY and CDR2 FYNNEI. The J gene is TRBJ2-7, the V gene TRBV2, with unresolved D. The sequence derives from a human donor with alopecia areata. The specimen comprised CD8+ T cells sorted from blood, sampled at week 4, from a patient treated with tofacitinib. CDR3 loop: CASSSQYF. CDR3 coding DNA: TGTGCCAGCAGCTCGCAGTACTTC.